This T cell receptor (beta chain) is from a study of T cell responses to AZD1222 COVID-19 vaccine. General study points: None of the repertoires were sampled until the peak T cell response had passed. Vaccine-associated CD4 TCRs spanned spike, dominant at 160-218 and 743-854.

Method: immunoSEQ multiplex PCR; TCRdb's copy keeps in-frame clones and lacks some. Counted here are some 200,000 clones, around 93% occurring once; the ten biggest clones make up around 1%. Concerning this clone: What it binds is not known.

The source is an adult who received the AZD1222 COVID-19 vaccine. The source material was peripheral blood, sampled 28 days after the second AZD1222 dose.

This chain's CDR3 is CAQPAQGTNEKLFF. The CDR3 DNA sequence: TGTGCCCAACCAGCTCAGGGAACTAATGAAAAACTGTTTTTT. V and J are TRBV7-9 and TRBJ1-4, with D perhaps matching TRBD1 (5 bases). The CDR3 is 14 amino acids. V dropped 11 bases and J dropped 1 base, with 14 bases sitting between them. CDR1 is SEHNR and CDR2 is FQNEAQ in the germline V gene (reference sequence).